These 23 T cell receptor beta chains were sequenced from one sample in a study of T cells after somatic rescue of genetic block. The repertoire was sequenced with immunoSEQ multiplex PCR; TCRdb's copy has only in-frame clones and lacks some. This sample yields 68,000 or so clones, of which roughly 90% are seen a single time; around 3% belongs to the top ten. Sequencing was done on a sample of peripheral blood mononuclear cells (PBMCs). Receptors were obtained from a middle-aged man.

The gene calls are TRBV19 and TRBJ2-1; D is unresolved. V lost 9 bases, J lost 9 bases, and 21 bases lay in between. Per the germline V gene, CDR1 is LNHDA and CDR2 is SQIVND (reference sequence). CDR3 length equals 14 residues. CDR3 DNA: TGTGCCAGCTCGGATCACCCCCTGTACGGTGAGCAGTTCTTC. Protein sequence: CASSDHPLYGEQFF.

V gene TRBV7-9 combines with J gene TRBJ1-3; possible D gene TRBD1, 5 bases. This CDR3 is built from 15 residues. Germline V gene sequence: CDR1 SEHNR, CDR2 FQNEAQ (reference sequence). The germline V and J ends were trimmed by 2 bases and 0 bases, with 8 bases remaining between them. The CDR3 here is CASSLMGGSGNTIYF. The CDR3 bases are TGTGCCAGCAGCTTAATGGGGGGCTCTGGAAACACCATATATTTT.

The J gene is TRBJ1-2, the V gene TRBV7-2, with a weak D call TRBD1 (6 bases). CDR3 length equals 14 residues. Germline assignment: CDR1 SGHTA and CDR2 FQGNSA. V lost 5 bases, J lost 1 base, and 11 bases lay in between. CDR3 loop: CASSMDRVNYGYTF. The CDR3 nucleotides read TGTGCCAGCAGCATGGACAGAGTTAACTATGGCTACACCTTC.

The gene calls are TRBV7-8 and TRBJ1-5; D remains unclear. Germline V CDR1 and CDR2: SGHVS, FQNEAQ. The ends were cut back, 1 base at V and 4 bases at J, with 5 bases in the middle. The CDR3 is 13 residues long. CDR3 bases: TGTGCCAGCAGCTTAGAAAGGAATCAGCCCCAGCATTTT. This gives the protein CASSLERNQPQHF.

V gene TRBV14 combines with J gene TRBJ1-1; no reliable D call. Deletions cut 3 bases from V and 4 bases from J, with 12 bases between. Germline CDR1 and CDR2: SGHDN and FVKESK. The CDR3 spans 14 residues. The CDR3 sequence is CASSHNPGSTEAFF. In DNA form, the CDR3 reads TGTGCCAGCAGCCATAATCCGGGATCCACTGAAGCTTTCTTT.

CDR3 bases: TGTGCCAGCATGACGCTAGCCCGCACCGGGGAGCTGTTTTTT. This sequence encodes CASMTLARTGELFF. The gene calls are TRBV6-1 and TRBJ2-2; D perhaps matches TRBD2 (5 bases). This CDR3 contains 14 residues. V lost 7 bases and J lost 4, with 13 bases in between. Germline V gene lookup returns CDR1 MNHNS and CDR2 SASEGT.

CDR3 amino acids: CASSLFVAGELFF. The CDR3 DNA reads as TGTGCCAGCAGTTTATTTGTGGCCGGGGAGCTGTTTTTT. The chain recombines TRBV28 with TRBJ2-2; D is uncertain. V was shortened by 1 base and J by 6 bases, with 6 bases between the two germline ends. This CDR3 has 13 residues. Per the germline V gene, CDR1 is MDHEN and CDR2 is SYDVKM.

J is TRBJ2-5 and V is TRBV18; D is unresolved. V gave up 2 bases and J gave up 4 bases, with 11 bases separating them. The CDR3 contains 14 residues. Germline assignment: CDR1 KGHSH and CDR2 LQKENI. This chain's CDR3 is CASSPDVGGETQYF. The CDR3 DNA sequence: TGTGCCAGCTCACCAGATGTGGGCGGAGAGACCCAGTACTTC. Variable domain in full (rest from reference TRBV18 and TRBJ2-5): NAGVMQNPRHLVRRRGQEARLRCSPMKGHSHVYWYRQLPEEGLKFMVYLQKENIIDESGMPKERFSAEFPKEGPSILRIQQVVRGDSAAYFCASSPDVGGETQYFGPGTRLLVL.

The chain couples TRBV6-1 to TRBJ2-5, with 12 positions matching TRBD1. Trimming took 4 bases from V and 5 from J; bases not matched to a gene: 11. CDR3 length equals 17 residues. Germline V gene sequence: CDR1 MNHNS, CDR2 SASEGT. Here the CDR3 DNA reads TGTGCCAGCAGTGCCACCACGGGGACAGGGGGCAGCGAGACCCAGTACTTC. Protein sequence: CASSATTGTGGSETQYF.

The V gene is TRBV19, the J gene TRBJ1-5, with D possibly TRBD1 on 5 matching bases. The CDR3 spans 14 residues. The V end lost 5 bases, the J end lost 4 bases, and 12 bases lay between the germline ends. Germline CDR1 LNHDA, CDR2 SQIVND (reference sequence). The CDR3 bases are TGTGCCAGTAGTCCGGGACGGGTGAATCAGCCCCAGCATTTT. This encodes CASSPGRVNQPQHF.

This chain connects TRBV19 to TRBJ1-5; weak D call: TRBD1 (6 bases). Germline V lookup: CDR1 LNHDA, CDR2 SQIVND (reference sequence). V gave up 4 bases and J gave up 4 bases, with 11 bases separating them. CDR3 size: 14 residues. The CDR3 region is CASSTTGTNQPQHF. As DNA, the CDR3 is TGTGCCAGTAGTACTACAGGGACAAATCAGCCCCAGCATTTT.

The V call is TRBV12-1, the J call TRBJ2-7. TRBV12-1 is reported as a pseudogene. This CDR3 contains 16 residues. The CDR3 is CASSPGSGGRIYEQYF. CDR3 coding DNA: TGTGCCAGCAGCCCAGGCTCGGGCGGCAGGATCTACGAGCAGTACTTC.

The V gene is TRBV7-2, the J gene TRBJ1-4; a weak D match, TRBD1 (5 bases). Trimming removed 7 bases at V and 3 bases at J, with 15 bases between. The CDR3 runs to 15 residues. Germline loops: CDR1 SGHTA, CDR2 FQGNSA. The CDR3 DNA reads as TGTGCCAGCAACTTCTGGGGCGGGGCTAATGAAAAACTGTTTTTT. This encodes CASNFWGGANEKLFF.

The chain couples TRBV9 to TRBJ2-2; D unresolved. Germline V CDR1 and CDR2: SGDLS, YYNGEE. V was cut by 0 bases and J by 2 bases, with 2 bases left in between. There are 13 residues in the CDR3. CDR3 coding DNA: TGTGCCAGCAGCGTAGGAAACACCGGGGAGCTGTTTTTT. The encoded protein is CASSVGNTGELFF.

V and J are TRBV28 and TRBJ2-7, with D unclear. The germline CDR1 and CDR2 sequences are MDHEN and SYDVKM. V was clipped by 3 bases and J by 1 base, with 10 bases between them. The CDR3 has 14 amino acids. DNA of the CDR3: TGTGCCAGCAGTTTCGCCGGGCGTTCCTACGAGCAGTACTTC. Translating it yields CASSFAGRSYEQYF.

This clone was recorded only once. J is TRBJ1-2 and V is TRBV7-6; unclear D gene. The V end lost 0 bases, the J end lost 2 bases, and 4 bases lay between the germline ends. This CDR3 region has 13 residues. Germline CDR1 reads SGHVS; CDR2 reads FNYEAQ. CDR3 sequence (DNA): TGTGCCAGCAGCTTAGCTTTGAACTATGGCTACACCTTC. Translating it yields CASSLALNYGYTF.

V is TRBV15 and J is TRBJ2-3, with 12 bases that match TRBD2. Losses at the gene ends were 1 base for V and 7 bases for J; bases not matched to a gene: 6. From germline, CDR1 is LNHNV and CDR2 YYDKDF (reference sequence). CDR3 length: 16 amino acids. The CDR3 loop reads CATSRGGLAGTHTQYF. DNA for the CDR3: TGTGCCACCAGCAGAGGCGGACTAGCGGGAACTCATACGCAGTATTTT.

The CDR3 spells CASSIKGPEAFF. The CDR3, as DNA: TGTGCCAGTAGTATAAAAGGACCAGAAGCTTTCTTT. The chain uses TRBV19 and TRBJ1-1; D gene ambiguous. Germline CDR1 LNHDA, CDR2 SQIVND (reference sequence). The CDR3 is 12 residues long. The germline V and J ends were trimmed by 2 bases and 8 bases, with 9 bases remaining between them.

V usage is TRBV6-1 and J usage is TRBJ1-1; D is uncertain. Trimming removed 6 bases at V and 1 base at J, with 9 bases between. CDR1 and CDR2 (germline): MNHNS, SASEGT. This CDR3 contains 13 residues. The CDR3 DNA follows: TGTGCCAGCAGGCGGGTCAGGAACACTGAAGCTTTCTTT. Translation gives CASRRVRNTEAFF.

The count of this clone is one. This chain joins TRBV18 and TRBJ2-5; no reliable D call. Between the trimmed V and J ends, which lost 8 bases and 0 bases, there was a span of 7 bases. The germline V gene encodes CDR1 KGHSH and CDR2 LQKENI. This CDR3 comprises 12 residues. Written as DNA, the CDR3 is TGTGCCAGCACAATATACCAAGAGACCCAGTACTTC. Its protein is CASTIYQETQYF.

There are a few counts of this clone. V gene TRBV9 combines with J gene TRBJ1-5; D remains unclear. The ends were cut back, 0 bases at V and 7 bases at J, with 11 bases in the middle. There are 14 residues in the CDR3. From germline, CDR1 is SGDLS and CDR2 YYNGEE. CDR3 nucleotide sequence: TGTGCCAGCAGCGTAGAAGATGGAGGGCAGCCCCAGCATTTT. Translating gives CASSVEDGGQPQHF.

This chain links TRBV5-1 with TRBJ1-1; 7 nucleotides match TRBD1. Germline assignment: CDR1 SGHRS and CDR2 YFSETQ. V lost 4 bases, J lost 3 bases, and 9 bases stayed unmatched. The CDR3 covers 15 residues. CDR3 sequence reads: CASSKASRGHTEAFF. CDR3 in DNA: TGCGCCAGCAGCAAAGCCTCGAGGGGGCACACTGAAGCTTTCTTT.

The chain combines TRBV4-2 with TRBJ2-3; 9 bases are shared with TRBD2. The germline CDR1 and CDR2 sequences are LGHNA and YNFKEQ. The CDR3 has 21 residues. The V segment lost 4 bases and the J segment 3 bases; nucleotides outside the gene matches: 23. CDR3 sequence reads: CASSPGAGALREGRSTDTQYF. The CDR3, as DNA: TGTGCCAGCAGCCCAGGTGCGGGGGCGTTGCGGGAGGGCAGGTCGACAGATACGCAGTATTTT.